Listed below are T cell receptor beta chains from one sample, sequenced in a study of neoadjuvant anti-PD-1 for oral cavity cancer. Produced via immunoSEQ multiplex PCR; TCRdb's table is partial and in-frame only. Among about 14,000 clones listed, around 72% were seen once. The sequencing used PBMCs, collected after nivolumab (anti-PD-1) treatment. The receptor source for this set is a person aged 35 to 85 with oral cavity squamous cell carcinoma. CDR3s include the opening cysteine and the closing phenylalanine or tryptophan. Fields, in order: D gene, CDR3 length, V gene, J gene, clone size, CDR3 protein, CDR3 DNA. A D gene is named only where the DNA matches it firmly. Clone size, where shown, is once, few, many, or a class for clones that have expanded.

>TRBD1|14|TRBV2|TRBJ1-1|.
CASSQLTGQTEAFF
TGTGCCAGCAGTCAGCTGACAGGGCAGACTGAAGCTTTCTTT
>.|12|TRBV28|TRBJ2-1|few
CASTQRGGEQFF
TGTGCCAGCACTCAACGAGGGGGAGAGCAGTTCTTC
>TRBD1|16|TRBV6-5|TRBJ1-5|.
CASSSGQANSNQPQHF
TGTGCCAGCAGTTCAGGACAGGCTAATAGCAATCAGCCCCAGCATTTT
>TRBD1|15|TRBV2|TRBJ2-2|.
CALSRDRGITGELFF
TGTGCCCTATCGAGGGACAGGGGTATCACCGGGGAGCTGTTTTTT
>.|14|TRBV11-2|TRBJ2-7|once
CASSLGTSAYEQYF
TGTGCCAGCAGCTTAGGGACGTCCGCCTACGAGCAGTACTTC
>.|13|TRBV28|TRBJ1-5|.
CASSPGFNQPQHF
TGTGCCAGCAGTCCAGGGTTCAATCAGCCCCAGCATTTT
>.|13|TRBV27|TRBJ2-2|.
CASSTGFSGELFF
TGTGCCAGCAGTACAGGGTTTAGCGGGGAGCTGTTTTTT
>TRBD2|13|TRBV29-1|TRBJ2-7|.
CSVRLAGTYEQYF
TGCAGCGTTCGGCTAGCGGGAACCTACGAGCAGTACTTC
>TRBD1|16|TRBV6-5|TRBJ1-2|few
CASSYSGTGYSYGYTF
TGTGCCAGCAGTTACTCGGGGACAGGCTATTCCTATGGCTACACCTTC
>.|17|TRBV11-2|TRBJ2-2|.
CASSLGPSYANTGELFF
TGTGCCAGCAGCTTAGGGCCTAGCTACGCGAACACCGGGGAGCTGTTTTTT
>.|14|TRBV27|TRBJ2-7|.
CASSLGPGPYEQYF
TGTGCCAGCAGTTTGGGACCGGGTCCATACGAGCAGTACTTC
>.|14|TRBV5-1|TRBJ2-3|.
CASSLAADTDTQYF
TGCGCCAGCAGCTTGGCCGCGGACACAGATACGCAGTATTTT
>TRBD2|14|TRBV10-3|TRBJ2-1|.
CAITRSSGINEQFF
TGTGCCATCACCCGATCTAGCGGGATCAATGAGCAGTTCTTC
>.|14|TRBV28|TRBJ1-1|few
CASNPYLLNTEAFF
TGTGCCAGCAATCCTTATCTACTTAACACTGAAGCTTTCTTT
>.|15|TRBV4-1|TRBJ2-7|.
CASSRSASETYEQYF
TGCGCCAGCAGCCGTTCGGCTAGCGAGACCTACGAGCAGTACTTC
>.|13|TRBV29-1|TRBJ2-1|.
CSGEDWMSNEQFF
TGCAGCGGTGAAGATTGGATGAGCAATGAGCAGTTCTTC
>TRBD1|16|TRBV4-2|TRBJ2-2|.
CASSQDYGTGNEELFF
TGTGCCAGCAGCCAAGATTATGGGACAGGGAACGAGGAGCTGTTTTTT
>.|14|TRBV5-6|TRBJ1-1|.
CASSLKRGPAEAFF
TGTGCCAGCAGCTTGAAAAGGGGACCAGCTGAAGCTTTCTTT
>.|14|TRBV10-3|TRBJ1-2|.
CAIRAPGGVYGYTF
TGTGCCATCAGAGCGCCCGGGGGCGTCTATGGCTACACCTTC
>.|12|TRBV28|TRBJ2-7|.
CASSLEIGEQYF
TGTGCCAGCAGTTTGGAAATAGGCGAGCAGTACTTC
>TRBD1|14|TRBV6-6|TRBJ2-2|.
CASTDRVGTGELFF
TGTGCCAGCACCGACAGGGTCGGCACCGGGGAGCTGTTTTTT
>.|11|TRBV20-1|TRBJ2-7|few
CSASEEYEQYF
TGCAGTGCTTCGGAGGAATACGAGCAGTACTTC
>TRBD1|14|TRBV5-1|TRBJ2-1|.
CASSLGQGGSEQFF
TGCGCCAGCAGCTTGGGACAGGGCGGTAGTGAGCAGTTCTTC
>.|14|TRBV5-1|TRBJ2-4|.
CASSSGTLGDIQYF
TGCGCCAGCAGCTCAGGGACCCTGGGGGACATTCAGTACTTC
>.|15|TRBV4-1|TRBJ1-1|.
CASSQSGQGDTEAFF
TGCGCCAGCAGCCAATCTGGACAAGGCGACACTGAAGCTTTCTTT
>.|13|TRBV6-1|TRBJ2-1|.
CASSPGLTNEQFF
TGTGCCAGCAGTCCCGGACTGACAAATGAGCAGTTCTTC
>.|14|TRBV10-3|TRBJ1-5|.
CAISDGGDNQPQHF
TGTGCCATCAGTGACGGGGGCGACAATCAGCCCCAGCATTTT
>.|14|TRBV19|TRBJ1-1|.
CASSISPQGTEAFF
TGTGCCAGTAGTATTAGCCCCCAGGGCACTGAAGCTTTCTTT
>TRBD2|14|TRBV7-9|TRBJ2-1|few
CASSPGTSWNEQFF
TGTGCCAGCAGCCCAGGGACTAGCTGGAATGAGCAGTTCTTC
>.|13|TRBV30|TRBJ2-3|.
CAWSVLGADTQYF
TGTGCCTGGAGTGTATTAGGGGCAGATACGCAGTATTTT
>.|13|TRBV5-1|TRBJ2-1|.
CASSLGFSDEQFF
TGCGCCAGCAGCTTAGGTTTCTCTGATGAGCAGTTCTTC
>.|12|TRBV27|TRBJ1-5|.
CASGLGNQPQHF
TGTGCCAGTGGCCTAGGCAATCAGCCCCAGCATTTT
>.|16|TRBV2|TRBJ2-1|few
CASSGGGGGLTNEQFF
TGTGCCAGCAGTGGTGGAGGGGGAGGATTAACCAATGAGCAGTTCTTC
>.|15|TRBV28|TRBJ2-5|.
CASSSFSGSQETQYF
TGTGCCAGCAGTTCCTTCTCCGGGTCCCAAGAGACCCAGTACTTC
>.|11|TRBV28|TRBJ2-7|once
CASSLDYEQYF
TGTGCCAGCAGTCTAGATTACGAGCAGTACTTC
>.|16|TRBV15|TRBJ1-3|.
CATSRDRGISGNTIYF
TGTGCCACCAGCAGAGATCGGGGTATATCTGGAAACACCATATATTTT
>TRBD2|14|TRBV5-1|TRBJ2-3|.
CASSGGSTTDTQYF
TGCGCCAGCAGTGGCGGGAGTACCACAGATACGCAGTATTTT
>TRBD1|14|TRBV19|TRBJ2-7|.
CASKRDRGSYEQYF
TGTGCCAGTAAGAGGGACAGGGGTTCCTACGAGCAGTACTTC
>TRBD1|12|TRBV6-1|TRBJ1-2|.
CASHQGGYGYTF
TGTGCCAGCCATCAGGGGGGGTATGGCTACACCTTC
>TRBD1|16|TRBV4-2|TRBJ2-3|few
CASSQDLGTGTDTQYF
TGTGCCAGCAGCCAAGATCTGGGGACAGGGACAGATACGCAGTATTTT
>.|13|TRBV14|TRBJ1-1|.
CASSQDQSGEAFF
TGTGCCAGCAGCCAAGATCAGTCCGGTGAAGCTTTCTTT
>.|13|TRBV11-2|TRBJ2-7|.
CASSLDPTLPSNF
TGTGCCAGCAGCTTAGATCCCACCTTACCCAGTAACTTC
>.|13|TRBV25-1|TRBJ1-1|.
CASSEFKDTEAFF
TGTGCCAGCAGTGAATTTAAGGATACTGAAGCTTTCTTT
>TRBD1|17|TRBV9|TRBJ1-3|.
CASSPTDRSLGGNTIYF
TGTGCCAGCAGCCCGACGGACAGGTCCCTCGGGGGAAACACCATATATTTT
>.|13|TRBV9|TRBJ2-3|.
CASSVGVADTQYF
TGTGCCAGCAGCGTAGGGGTAGCAGATACGCAGTATTTT
>TRBD2|15|TRBV6-5|TRBJ2-1|.
CASSYRTSGSNEQFF
TGTGCCAGCAGTTACCGGACTAGCGGGAGCAATGAGCAGTTCTTC
>TRBD1|16|TRBV7-3|TRBJ1-1|.
CASHRTGGISHTEAFF
TGTGCCAGCCATCGGACAGGGGGGATTTCGCACACTGAAGCTTTCTTT
>TRBD2|13|TRBV6-1|TRBJ2-7|.
CASRLAGPYEQYF
TGTGCCAGTCGGCTAGCGGGACCCTACGAGCAGTACTTC
>.|16|TRBV2|TRBJ2-1|.
CASSELGPGSYNEQFF
TGTGCCAGCAGTGAACTCGGACCGGGATCCTACAATGAGCAGTTCTTC
>.|16|TRBV6-6|TRBJ2-2|.
CASILKGGSYTGELFF
TGTGCCAGCATCCTTAAGGGGGGATCGTACACCGGGGAGCTGTTTTTT